The 4 T cell receptor beta chains given below trace back to one sample, sequenced in a study of blood T cell repertoires in COVID-19. The assay was immunoSEQ multiplex PCR, and TCRdb's table has in-frame clones only and misses some. The table records 180,000 or so clones, roughly 83% of them present only once. What was sequenced was PBMCs or T cells enriched from blood (not recorded which). The receptors come from a woman aged 55-75 years who had recovered from COVID-19.

The chain carries TRBV5-4 and TRBJ1-2; the D gene is possibly TRBD1 (5 bases). The germline gives CDR1 SGHNT, CDR2 YYREEE (reference sequence). The CDR3 covers 16 residues. The ends were cut back, 0 bases at V and 0 bases at J, with 12 bases in the middle. The DNA for the CDR3 is TGTGCCAGCAGCTTGGGGGGACTGACAGCTAACTATGGCTACACCTTC. Translated, it gives CASSLGGLTANYGYTF.

The V and J genes are TRBV11-1 and TRBJ2-7, with 12 bases lining up with TRBD1. The V gene end was trimmed by 5 bases and the J gene end by 3 bases; junction bases not matched to a gene: 8. Germline V CDR1 and CDR2: SGHAT, FQDESV (reference sequence). The CDR3 is made up of 16 amino acids. Here the CDR3 DNA reads TGTGCCAGCAGCGCCAGGGACAGGGGGCAAATCTACGAGCAGTACTTC. This gives the protein CASSARDRGQIYEQYF.

This clone has only one observation. The chain combines TRBV5-4 with TRBJ2-1, with 9 bases that match TRBD2. With 4 bases clipped from V and 0 bases from J, the junction kept 5 bases outside the gene matches. Germline CDR1 reads SGHNT; CDR2 reads YYREEE (reference sequence). The CDR3 has 16 residues. The DNA for the CDR3 is TGTGCCAGCAGCCCTAGCGGGGACCACTCCTACAATGAGCAGTTCTTC. It is translated as CASSPSGDHSYNEQFF.

The chain joins TRBV11-3 to TRBJ2-1; 7 bases line up with TRBD1. V trimming: 3 bases; J trimming: 2 bases; junction bases outside the gene matches: 4. The germline CDR1 and CDR2 sequences are SGHNT and YENEEA. The CDR3 contains 15 residues. The DNA for the CDR3 is TGTGCCAGCAGCTTCAGACAGGGCCCCTACAATGAGCAGTTCTTC. It encodes CASSFRQGPYNEQFF.